These 13 T cell receptor beta chains share one sample of origin, sequenced in a study of blood T cell repertoires in COVID-19. Some clones are missing from TCRdb's copy, which holds only in-frame ones; the method was immunoSEQ multiplex PCR. The sample lists fewer than 500,000 clones; roughly 90% were seen once. The material sequenced was PBMCs or T cells enriched from blood (not recorded which). These receptors originate from a woman under 40 with acute COVID-19.

The J gene is TRBJ2-3, the V gene TRBV12-5; 12 nucleotides agree with TRBD2. Per germline, CDR1 LGHNT and CDR2 FRNRAP. The trim removed 9 bases at V and 6 bases at J, leaving 4 bases unmatched. This CDR3 has 13 residues. The CDR3 spells CASRTSGTDTQYF. The CDR3 coding sequence is TGTGCTAGCAGGACTAGCGGGACGGATACGCAGTATTTT.

The V gene is TRBV19, the J gene TRBJ1-2; D call uncertain. The CDR3 consists of 12 residues. Trimming took 7 bases from V and 5 from J, leaving 11 bases between them. Germline V gene sequence: CDR1 LNHDA, CDR2 SQIVND (reference sequence). CDR3 nucleotide sequence: TGTGCCAGTACCGGGATCGGGTATGGCTACACCTTC. This sequence encodes CASTGIGYGYTF.

This clone has a single count. This sequence joins TRBV10-2 and TRBJ1-2; tentatively, D is TRBD1 (5 bases). Germline loops: CDR1 WSHSY, CDR2 SAAADI. The ends were cut back, 3 bases at V and 2 bases at J, with 13 bases in the middle. The CDR3 sequence is 15 residues long. This CDR3 reads CASSDRGTRNYGYTF. DNA of the CDR3: TGCGCCAGCAGTGACCGGGGGACTAGGAACTATGGCTACACCTTC.

The chain recombines TRBV7-2 with TRBJ2-3; TRBD2 agrees at 9 bases. V trimming: 2 bases; J trimming: 3 bases; junction bases outside the gene matches: 12. The CDR3 covers 18 residues. The germline gives CDR1 SGHTA, CDR2 FQGNSA. CDR3 DNA: TGTGCCAGCAGCTTACAGTCGGCTGGGCGGGGGGGTACAGATACGCAGTATTTT. Its protein is CASSLQSAGRGGTDTQYF.

V is TRBV24-1 and J is TRBJ2-2; 8 bases are a match to TRBD1. With 3 bases clipped from V and 6 bases from J, the junction kept 5 bases outside the gene matches. The CDR3 is 15 residues long. The germline V gene has CDR1 KGHDR and CDR2 SFDVKD. For the CDR3, the DNA is TGTGCCACCAGTGATAGGCAGGGGGCAGCCGGGGAGCTGTTTTTT. Encoded protein: CATSDRQGAAGELFF.

The rearrangement uses TRBV11-2 and TRBJ1-1; D is perhaps TRBD1 (6 bases). V shed 4 bases and J shed 8 bases, with 20 bases lying between them. Germline V gene sequence: CDR1 SGHAT, CDR2 FQNNGV. The CDR3 covers 15 residues. In DNA, the CDR3 is TGTGCCAGCAGCTCACGACAGGTAACCAGGCCCGAAGCTTTCTTT. It translates to CASSSRQVTRPEAFF.

The CDR3 sequence is CASSQPGGYEAFF. The CDR3 coding sequence is TGTGCCAGCAGCCAACCTGGGGGGTATGAAGCTTTCTTT. The J gene is TRBJ1-1, the V gene TRBV14; possibly TRBD1 for D (5 bases). There are 13 residues in the CDR3. V was clipped by 2 bases and J by 7 bases, with 11 bases between them. CDR1 and CDR2 (germline): SGHDN, FVKESK.

J is TRBJ2-1 and V is TRBV11-2; no reliable D call. The V end was cut by 4 bases, the J end by 5 bases, with 9 bases between. The length of the CDR3 is 13 residues. Per the germline V gene, CDR1 is SGHAT and CDR2 is FQNNGV. CDR3 sequence: CASSYDWNNEQFF. CDR3 bases: TGTGCCAGCAGCTATGACTGGAACAATGAGCAGTTCTTC.

J is TRBJ1-1 and V is TRBV5-1, with 7 bases that match TRBD1. The V gene end was trimmed by 3 bases and the J gene end by 2 bases; junction bases not matched to a gene: 7. Germline CDR1 and CDR2: SGHRS and YFSETQ. The CDR3 has 15 residues. The CDR3 region has the DNA TGCGCCAGCAGCTGGAGGGACAGACACAACACTGAAGCTTTCTTT. Protein: CASSWRDRHNTEAFF.

The rearrangement uses TRBV6-1 and TRBJ1-2; 7 nucleotides line up with TRBD1. The ends lost 1 base at V and 4 bases at J; junction bases unmatched: 6. In germline, CDR1 is MNHNS, CDR2 SASEGT. The CDR3 is made up of 15 amino acids. This CDR3 is CASSEGTGASYGYTF. As DNA, the CDR3 is TGTGCCAGCAGTGAAGGCACAGGGGCCAGCTATGGCTACACCTTC.

The chain combines TRBV2 with TRBJ2-2; TRBD1 aligns across 7 bases. The V and J ends lost 6 bases and 2 bases, in that order; junction bases with no gene match: 6. This CDR3 comprises 15 residues. The germline CDR1 and CDR2 sequences are SNHLY and FYNNEI. CDR3 DNA sequence: TGTGCCAGCAGAGACAGGGCCCCAAACACCGGGGAGCTGTTTTTT. Translated, it gives CASRDRAPNTGELFF.

The chain is built from TRBV11-2 and TRBJ1-3, with a weak D call TRBD1 (6 bases). The V end lost 1 base, the J end lost 2 bases, and 12 bases lay between the germline ends. Germline V gene data show CDR1 as SGHAT and CDR2 as FQNNGV. This CDR3 spans 16 amino acids. The CDR3 protein is CASSLVTGMTGNTIYF. The DNA of the CDR3 is TGTGCCAGCAGCTTAGTCACAGGGATGACTGGAAACACCATATATTTT.

This rearrangement joins TRBV7-9 to TRBJ2-3; D might be TRBD1 (5 bases). V was pared by 3 bases and J by 4 bases, with 17 bases between. The CDR3 extends over 16 amino acids. Looked up from germline, CDR1 is SEHNR and CDR2 is FQNEAQ (reference sequence). The CDR3 DNA reads as TGTGCCAGCAGCTTTCTGCAGGGAAAGGGATCAGATACGCAGTATTTT. The encoded protein is CASSFLQGKGSDTQYF. The full variable domain, in which reference TRBV7-9 and TRBJ2-3 provide the parts outside the CDR3, is DTGVSQNPRHKITKRGQNVTFRCDPISEHNRLYWYRQTLGQGPEFLTYFQNEAQLEKSRLLSDRFSAERPKGSFSTLEIQRTEQGDSAMYLCASSFLQGKGSDTQYFGPGTRLTVL.